This passage covers 5 T cell receptor beta chains from one sample sequenced in a study of blood T cell repertoires in COVID-19. The assay was immunoSEQ multiplex PCR, and TCRdb's table has in-frame clones only and misses some. The sample has 80,000 to 130,000 clones; approximately 88% are singletons. Sequenced material: peripheral blood. Every receptor here comes from a woman aged 60-70 years with acute or convalescent COVID-19.

This chain joins TRBV6-2 or TRBV6-3 and TRBJ1-1; TRBD1 aligns across 7 bases. The CDR3 runs to 14 residues. Trimming at V came to 2 bases and at J to 4 bases, leaving 4 bases not matched to a gene. The germline gives CDR1 MNHEY, CDR2 SVGEGT. CDR3 in DNA: TGTGCCAGCAGTTACGCCCAGGGGGGCACTGAAGCTTTCTTT. It is translated as CASSYAQGGTEAFF.

The CDR3 DNA reads as TGTGCCAGCAACAAACAGGGTACGGCTGAAGCTTTCTTT. As protein: CASNKQGTAEAFF. The V and J genes are TRBV6-6 and TRBJ1-1, with D possibly TRBD1 on 6 matching bases. CDR3 length equals 13 residues. V shed 7 bases and J shed 6 bases, with 15 bases lying between them. Germline-derived CDR1 and CDR2 are MNHNY and SVGAGI (reference sequence).

The CDR3 protein is CASSAGMNTEAFF. CDR3 sequence (DNA): TGCGCCAGCTCCGCAGGGATGAACACTGAAGCTTTCTTT. The chain uses TRBV5-1 and TRBJ1-1, with D possibly being TRBD1 (5 bases). Trimming took 7 bases from V and 0 from J, leaving 10 bases between them. The CDR3 loop spans 13 amino acids. From germline, CDR1 is SGHRS and CDR2 YFSETQ.

This clone was counted only a few times. The chain combines TRBV5-1 with TRBJ1-1; D may be TRBD1 (6 bases). Germline lookup yields CDR1 SGHRS and CDR2 YFSETQ. V was clipped by 0 bases and J by 4 bases, with 16 bases between them. The CDR3 totals 16 residues. CDR3 in DNA: TGCGCCAGCAGCTTGGCCGGGCAGGGGATGGGCACTGAAGCTTTCTTT. It is translated as CASSLAGQGMGTEAFF.

V and J are TRBV5-4 and TRBJ2-1; 10 bases match TRBD2. The J segment lost 0 bases and the V segment lost 2 bases, leaving 2 bases of the junction unmatched. This CDR3 has 16 amino acids. Per the germline V gene, CDR1 is SGHNT and CDR2 is YYREEE (reference sequence). CDR3 in DNA: TGTGCCAGCAGCTTTAGCGGGGGGAACTCCTACAATGAGCAGTTCTTC. The encoded protein is CASSFSGGNSYNEQFF.